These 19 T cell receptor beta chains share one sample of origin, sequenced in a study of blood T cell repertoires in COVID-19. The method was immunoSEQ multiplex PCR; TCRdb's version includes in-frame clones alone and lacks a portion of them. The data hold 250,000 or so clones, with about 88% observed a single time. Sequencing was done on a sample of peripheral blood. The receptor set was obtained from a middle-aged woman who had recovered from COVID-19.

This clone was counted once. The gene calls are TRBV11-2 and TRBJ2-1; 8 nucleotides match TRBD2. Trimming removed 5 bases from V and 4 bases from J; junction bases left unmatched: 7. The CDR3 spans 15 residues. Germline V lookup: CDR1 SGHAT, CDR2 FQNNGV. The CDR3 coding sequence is TGTGCCAGCAGCCCCCTATCGGGAGGGTACAATGAGCAGTTCTTC. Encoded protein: CASSPLSGGYNEQFF.

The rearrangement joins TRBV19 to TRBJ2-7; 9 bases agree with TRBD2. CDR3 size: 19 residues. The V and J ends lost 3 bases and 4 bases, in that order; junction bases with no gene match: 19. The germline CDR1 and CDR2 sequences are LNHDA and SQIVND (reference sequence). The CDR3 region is CASSMWLAGPTWDLYEQYV. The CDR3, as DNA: TGTGCCAGTAGTATGTGGCTAGCGGGGCCGACTTGGGACTTATACGAGCAGTACGTC.

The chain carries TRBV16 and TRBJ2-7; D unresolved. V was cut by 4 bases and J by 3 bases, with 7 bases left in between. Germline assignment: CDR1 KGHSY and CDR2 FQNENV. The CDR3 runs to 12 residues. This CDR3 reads CASSPESYEQYF. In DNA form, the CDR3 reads TGTGCCAGCAGCCCCGAGAGCTACGAGCAGTACTTC.

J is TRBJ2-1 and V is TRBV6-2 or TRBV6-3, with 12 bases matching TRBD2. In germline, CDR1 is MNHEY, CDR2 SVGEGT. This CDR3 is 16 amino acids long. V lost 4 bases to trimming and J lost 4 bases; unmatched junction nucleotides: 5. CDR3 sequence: CASSSLAGGLYNEQFF. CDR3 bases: TGTGCCAGCAGTTCGCTAGCGGGAGGGCTTTACAATGAGCAGTTCTTC.

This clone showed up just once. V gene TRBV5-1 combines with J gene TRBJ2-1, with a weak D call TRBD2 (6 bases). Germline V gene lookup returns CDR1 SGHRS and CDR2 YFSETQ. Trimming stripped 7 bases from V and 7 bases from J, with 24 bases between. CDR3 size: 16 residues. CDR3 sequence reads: CASQESLTSGANEQFF. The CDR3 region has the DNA TGCGCCAGCCAAGAAAGCCTGACTAGTGGTGCGAATGAGCAGTTCTTC.

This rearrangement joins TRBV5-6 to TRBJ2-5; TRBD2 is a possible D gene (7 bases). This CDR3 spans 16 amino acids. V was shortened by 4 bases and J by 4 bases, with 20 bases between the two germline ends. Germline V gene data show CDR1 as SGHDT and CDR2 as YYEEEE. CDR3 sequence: CASSMGGGPDLETQYF. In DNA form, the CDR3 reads TGTGCCAGCAGCATGGGCGGGGGCCCAGACTTAGAGACCCAGTACTTC.

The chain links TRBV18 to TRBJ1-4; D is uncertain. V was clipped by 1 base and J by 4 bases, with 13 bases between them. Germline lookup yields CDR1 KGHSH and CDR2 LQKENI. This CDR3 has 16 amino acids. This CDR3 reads CASSPRGPAFNEKLFF. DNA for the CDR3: TGTGCCAGCTCACCACGAGGGCCCGCATTTAATGAAAAACTGTTTTTT.

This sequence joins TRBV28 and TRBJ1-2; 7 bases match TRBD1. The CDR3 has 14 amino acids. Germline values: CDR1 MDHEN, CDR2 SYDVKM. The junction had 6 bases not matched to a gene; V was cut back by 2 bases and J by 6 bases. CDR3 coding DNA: TGTGCCAGCAGTTTACCAAACAGGGGCCATGGCTACACCTTC. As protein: CASSLPNRGHGYTF.

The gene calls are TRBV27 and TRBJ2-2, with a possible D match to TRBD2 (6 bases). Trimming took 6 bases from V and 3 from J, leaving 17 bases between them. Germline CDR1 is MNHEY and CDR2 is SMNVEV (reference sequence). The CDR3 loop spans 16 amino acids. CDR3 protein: CASRGRSGTYTGELFF. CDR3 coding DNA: TGTGCCAGCAGGGGGCGCTCCGGGACTTACACCGGGGAGCTGTTTTTT.

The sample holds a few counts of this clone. The CDR3 region has the DNA TGTGCCAGCAGTATAACAGGGGGACGCACTGAAGCTTTCTTT. Encoded protein: CASSITGGRTEAFF. The gene calls are TRBV2 and TRBJ1-1, with 8 bases fitting TRBD1. CDR1 is SNHLY and CDR2 is FYNNEI in the germline V gene. Trimming took 5 bases from V and 4 from J; bases not matched to a gene: 6. The CDR3 length is 14 residues.

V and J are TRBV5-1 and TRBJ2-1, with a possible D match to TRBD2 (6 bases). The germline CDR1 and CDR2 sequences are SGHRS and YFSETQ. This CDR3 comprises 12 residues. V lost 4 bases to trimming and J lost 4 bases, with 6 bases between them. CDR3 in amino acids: CASSAGYNEQFF. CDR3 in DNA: TGCGCCAGCAGCGCGGGGTACAATGAGCAGTTCTTC.

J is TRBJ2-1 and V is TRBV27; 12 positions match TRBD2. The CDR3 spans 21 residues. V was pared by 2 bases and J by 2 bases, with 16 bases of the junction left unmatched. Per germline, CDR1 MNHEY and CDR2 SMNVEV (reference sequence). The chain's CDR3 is CASSLRGRLAGEGRAYNEQFF. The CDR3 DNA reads TGTGCCAGCAGTTTACGTGGTAGACTAGCGGGAGAGGGGAGGGCCTACAATGAGCAGTTCTTC.

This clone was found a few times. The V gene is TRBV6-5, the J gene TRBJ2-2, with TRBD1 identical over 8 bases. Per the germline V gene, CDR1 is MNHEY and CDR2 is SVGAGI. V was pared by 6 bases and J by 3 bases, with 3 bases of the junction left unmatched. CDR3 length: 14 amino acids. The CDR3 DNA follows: TGTGCCAGCAGATTACAGGGGGACACCGGGGAGCTGTTTTTT. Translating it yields CASRLQGDTGELFF.

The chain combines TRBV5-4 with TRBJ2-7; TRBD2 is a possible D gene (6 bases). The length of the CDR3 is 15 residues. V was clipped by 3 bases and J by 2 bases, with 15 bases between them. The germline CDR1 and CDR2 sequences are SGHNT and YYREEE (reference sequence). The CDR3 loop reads CASSSLGRLAYEQYF. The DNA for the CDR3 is TGTGCCAGCAGCTCGCTTGGCCGACTAGCCTACGAGCAGTACTTC.

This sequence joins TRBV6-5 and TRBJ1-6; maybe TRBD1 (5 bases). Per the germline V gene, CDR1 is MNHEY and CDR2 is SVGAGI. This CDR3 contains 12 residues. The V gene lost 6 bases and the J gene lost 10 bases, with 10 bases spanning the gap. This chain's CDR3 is CASRAAGSPLHF. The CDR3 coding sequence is TGTGCCAGCAGGGCCGCAGGGTCACCCCTCCACTTT.

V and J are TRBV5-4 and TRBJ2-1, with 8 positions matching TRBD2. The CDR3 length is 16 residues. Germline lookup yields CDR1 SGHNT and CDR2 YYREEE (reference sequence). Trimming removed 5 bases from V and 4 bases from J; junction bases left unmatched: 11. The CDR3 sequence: CASSGAAAGAYNEQFF. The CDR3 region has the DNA TGTGCCAGCAGTGGGGCGGCAGCGGGGGCTTACAATGAGCAGTTCTTC. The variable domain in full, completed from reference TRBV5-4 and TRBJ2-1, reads ETGVTQSPTHLIKTRGQQVTLRCSSQSGHNTVSWYQQALGQGPQFIFQYYREEENGRGNFPPRFSGLQFPNYSSELNVNALELDDSALYLCASSGAAAGAYNEQFFGPGTRLTVL.

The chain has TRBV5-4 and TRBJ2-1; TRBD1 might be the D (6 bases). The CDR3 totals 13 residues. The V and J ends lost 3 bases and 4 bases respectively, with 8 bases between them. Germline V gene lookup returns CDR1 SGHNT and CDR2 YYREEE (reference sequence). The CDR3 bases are TGTGCCAGCAGCTCTGGACAGTACAATGAGCAGTTCTTC. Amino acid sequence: CASSSGQYNEQFF.

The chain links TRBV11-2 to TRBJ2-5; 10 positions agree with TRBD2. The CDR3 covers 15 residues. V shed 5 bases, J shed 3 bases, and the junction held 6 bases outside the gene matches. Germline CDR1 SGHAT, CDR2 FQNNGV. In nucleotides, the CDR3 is TGTGCCAGCAGCCAACTAGCGGGGTTTGAAGAGACCCAGTACTTC. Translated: CASSQLAGFEETQYF.

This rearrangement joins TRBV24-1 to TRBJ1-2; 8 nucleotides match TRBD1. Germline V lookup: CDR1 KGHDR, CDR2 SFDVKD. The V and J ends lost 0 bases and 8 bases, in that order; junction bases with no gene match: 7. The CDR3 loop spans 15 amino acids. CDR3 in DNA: TGTGCCACCAGTGATTTGGGACAGGGTGATGTGGGCTACACCTTC. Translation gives CATSDLGQGDVGYTF.